A single sample gave rise to the 16 T cell receptor beta chains below, sequenced in a study of somatic mutations in cytotoxic T cells in rheumatoid arthritis. TCRdb's copy holds only in-frame clones and misses some; the assay was immunoSEQ multiplex PCR. The sample yields 3,000 to 4,500 clones, approximately 84% seen once. Material: CD8+ T cells sorted from blood. The receptors shown here come from a man in his forties with rheumatoid arthritis.

V usage is TRBV18 and J usage is TRBJ2-7; 9 bases fit TRBD2. V was clipped by 3 bases and J by 4 bases; unmatched bases: 10. Per the germline V gene, CDR1 is KGHSH and CDR2 is LQKENI. The CDR3 length is 16 residues. This chain's CDR3 is CASSPTWREGLYEQYF. For the CDR3, the DNA is TGTGCCAGCTCACCGACATGGCGGGAGGGCCTGTACGAGCAGTACTTC.

Details on this clone: Other nucleotide sequences in the sample specify the same CDR3. The chain carries TRBV5-1 and TRBJ1-1; tentative D call: TRBD1 (5 bases). Trimming removed 0 bases at V and 3 bases at J, with 9 bases between. This CDR3 contains 14 residues. From germline, CDR1 is SGHRS and CDR2 YFSETQ. CDR3 amino acids: CASSLAGGYTEAFF. The DNA of the CDR3 is TGCGCCAGCAGCTTGGCGGGGGGATACACTGAAGCTTTCTTT.

With respect to this clone: Its ends do not fully match the called genes, so a read error is possible. V usage is TRBV7-9 and J usage is TRBJ2-7; possibly TRBD2 for D (5 bases). CDR1 and CDR2 from the germline V gene are SEHNR and FQNEAQ (reference sequence). This CDR3 contains 14 residues. Here the CDR3 DNA reads TGCGCCAGCAGCCAAGGACTCGACTCCTACGAGCAGTACTTC. Encoded protein: CASSQGLDSYEQYF.

The chain combines TRBV4-3 with TRBJ2-1; 12 nucleotides align to TRBD2. From germline, CDR1 is LGHNA and CDR2 YSLEER. Unmatched junction bases numbered 1, after V lost 0 bases and J lost 4 bases. The CDR3 consists of 16 residues. Written as DNA, the CDR3 is TGCGCCAGCAGCCAAGATGGGACTAGCGGGTACAATGAGCAGTTCTTC. Amino acid sequence: CASSQDGTSGYNEQFF.

By share, this clone ranks as medium-sized. The rearrangement uses TRBV6-1 and TRBJ2-3; 8 nucleotides match TRBD2. CDR3 length equals 14 residues. Germline V gene data show CDR1 as MNHNS and CDR2 as SASEGT. V lost 3 bases to trimming and J lost 2 bases; unmatched junction nucleotides: 1. CDR3 amino acids: CASSDGRATDTQYF. Here the CDR3 DNA reads TGTGCCAGCAGTGACGGGAGGGCCACAGATACGCAGTATTTT.

J is TRBJ1-2 and V is TRBV28; 10 bases are a match to TRBD1. CDR3 length: 13 amino acids. Germline CDR1 and CDR2: MDHEN and SYDVKM. J was trimmed by 8 bases and V by 5 bases; bases with no gene match: 5. DNA of the CDR3: TGTGCCAGCAGTCCTGGACAGGGGGAGGGCTACACCTTC. Protein: CASSPGQGEGYTF.

This chain links TRBV10-2 with TRBJ2-7, with D possibly TRBD1 on 6 matching bases. The V and J ends lost 0 bases and 4 bases respectively, with 10 bases between them. Germline CDR1 WSHSY, CDR2 SAAADI. The CDR3 covers 14 residues. The CDR3 loop reads CASSESGTSYEQYF. The CDR3 region has the DNA TGCGCCAGCAGTGAGTCCGGGACAAGTTACGAGCAGTACTTC.

This clone was seen only a few times. The chain has TRBV21-1 and TRBJ1-1; the table's D call, TRBD1, has no DNA check behind it. TRBV21-1 is designated a pseudogene. This CDR3 comprises 13 residues. The CDR3 DNA reads TGTGCCAGCAGCAACAGGGAGAACACTGAAGCTTTCTTT. It specifies CASSNRENTEAFF.

J is TRBJ2-3 and V is TRBV10-1, with 10 bases matching TRBD2. Per the germline V gene, CDR1 is WNHNN and CDR2 is SYGVQD (reference sequence). This CDR3 is 17 amino acids long. Trimming at V came to 3 bases and at J to 3 bases, leaving 9 bases not matched to a gene. As DNA, the CDR3 is TGCGCCAGCAGTGACTCCGGGACTAGCGTCTTTACAGATACGCAGTATTTT. Amino acid sequence: CASSDSGTSVFTDTQYF.

The J gene is TRBJ2-7, the V gene TRBV11-2, with 10 bases matching TRBD1. V trimming: 3 bases; J trimming: 0 bases; junction bases outside the gene matches: 5. Per the germline V gene, CDR1 is SGHAT and CDR2 is FQNNGV. This CDR3 has 16 residues. The CDR3 loop is CASSFRDRGVSYEQYF. CDR3 sequence (DNA): TGTGCCAGCAGCTTCCGGGACAGGGGAGTCTCCTACGAGCAGTACTTC.

In DNA, the CDR3 is TGCAGCGGCGGGGGGAATGAGCAGTTCTTC. Protein product: CSGGGNEQFF. This rearrangement joins TRBV29-1 to TRBJ2-1; 8 positions match TRBD2. The CDR3 totals 10 residues. V shed 7 bases and J 7 bases; nucleotides not matched to a gene: 0. Germline V gene lookup returns CDR1 SQVTM and CDR2 ANQGSEA.

This chain joins TRBV10-3 and TRBJ2-2, with 9 positions matching TRBD1. CDR1 ENHRY and CDR2 SYGVKD come from the germline V gene. The V and J ends lost 8 bases and 2 bases, in that order; junction bases with no gene match: 3. The length of the CDR3 is 14 residues. The CDR3 nucleotides are TGTGCCATCTTGGGACAGGGTAACACCGGGGAGCTGTTTTTT. As protein: CAILGQGNTGELFF.

The V call is TRBV27, the J call TRBJ2-6, with 7 bases aligning to TRBD1. In germline, CDR1 is MNHEY, CDR2 SMNVEV (reference sequence). J was trimmed by 0 bases and V by 5 bases; bases with no gene match: 13. The CDR3 length is 19 residues. The CDR3 coding sequence is TGTGCCAGCAGTGACAGGGCTAAAGAGAGAGTCTCTGGGGCCAACGTCCTGACTTTC. Translation: CASSDRAKERVSGANVLTF.

V is TRBV2 and J is TRBJ1-5, with a possible D match to TRBD1 (6 bases). The germline V gene has CDR1 SNHLY and CDR2 FYNNEI. V was pared by 6 bases and J by 1 base, with 19 bases between. The CDR3 consists of 17 residues. CDR3 loop: CASRQGGGFGSNQPQHF. The DNA for the CDR3 is TGTGCCAGCAGGCAGGGAGGGGGGTTTGGGAGCAATCAGCCCCAGCATTTT.

This chain joins TRBV6-1 and TRBJ2-1; 10 bases match TRBD1. Per the germline V gene, CDR1 is MNHNS and CDR2 is SASEGT. The CDR3 has 15 residues. The junction had 1 base not matched to a gene; V was cut back by 1 base and J by 4 bases. The CDR3 sequence is CASSEGTGGYNEQFF. DNA of the CDR3: TGTGCCAGCAGTGAAGGGACAGGGGGTTACAATGAGCAGTTCTTC.

The genes are TRBV6-5 and TRBJ2-1; 14 nucleotides agree with TRBD2. The CDR3 totals 15 residues. The germline gives CDR1 MNHEY, CDR2 SVGAGI. V trimming: 0 bases; J trimming: 16 bases; junction bases outside the gene matches: 8. The CDR3 reads CASSYSGTSGRPPFF. The CDR3 nucleotides read TGTGCCAGCAGTTACTCGGGGACTAGCGGGAGACCCCCCTTCTTC.